The 8 T cell receptor beta chains reported below all come from one sample, sequenced in a study of blood T cell repertoires in COVID-19. Some clones are missing from TCRdb's copy, which holds only in-frame ones; the method was immunoSEQ multiplex PCR. The repertoire holds around 75,000 clones, with nearly 90% as singletons. Sequencing was performed on peripheral blood. Receptor source: a man aged 45 to 65 with acute or convalescent COVID-19.

CDR3: CASSYSGGPYEQYF. CDR3 sequence (DNA): TGTGCCAGCAGTTATTCGGGAGGGCCATACGAGCAGTACTTC. V and J are TRBV27 and TRBJ2-7; 8 nucleotides align to TRBD2. Germline trimming cut 4 bases from V and 4 bases from J; bases unmatched to any gene: 6. The CDR3 runs 14 residues. The germline V gene encodes CDR1 MNHEY and CDR2 SMNVEV (reference sequence).

V is TRBV6-5 and J is TRBJ1-1, with 11 bases lining up with TRBD1. After removal of 6 bases from V and 4 bases from J, the junction contained 4 bases not matched to a gene. Germline V gene lookup returns CDR1 MNHEY and CDR2 SVGAGI. This CDR3 has 14 amino acids. The CDR3 nucleotides are TGTGCCAGCAGGACCGGGACAGGGGGCACTGAAGCTTTCTTT. This gives the protein CASRTGTGGTEAFF.

The chain joins TRBV5-1 to TRBJ2-7; D is perhaps TRBD2 (5 bases). Germline lookup yields CDR1 SGHRS and CDR2 YFSETQ. The V and J ends lost 3 bases and 7 bases respectively, with 20 bases between them. The CDR3 runs 15 residues. As DNA, the CDR3 is TGCGCCAGCAGCTACGAGGGCGGGCGGGTGAGGGAGCAGTACTTC. Protein: CASSYEGGRVREQYF.

The rearrangement links TRBV28 to TRBJ2-7, with TRBD2 identical over 11 bases. The length of the CDR3 is 13 residues. Germline lookup yields CDR1 MDHEN and CDR2 SYDVKM. Trimming cost V 8 bases and J 7 bases; bases outside gene matches: 7. The CDR3: CASVAGGPWEQYF. The CDR3 DNA is TGTGCCAGCGTAGCGGGAGGGCCGTGGGAGCAGTACTTC.

The chain joins TRBV10-1 to TRBJ1-2; maybe TRBD1 (6 bases). Germline lookup yields CDR1 WNHNN and CDR2 SYGVQD (reference sequence). Trimming left V 0 bases short and J 2 bases short, with 10 bases between. The CDR3 spans 15 residues. DNA for the CDR3: TGCGCCAGCAGTGAGTCTACAGGGCAAAACTATGGCTACACCTTC. Translating gives CASSESTGQNYGYTF.

The V call is TRBV27, the J call TRBJ1-2; D call uncertain. Germline CDR1 and CDR2: MNHEY and SMNVEV (reference sequence). CDR3 length: 16 residues. V dropped 2 bases and J dropped 2 bases, with 15 bases sitting between them. The CDR3 sequence is CASSLGRAPTNYGYTF. The CDR3 region has the DNA TGTGCCAGCAGTTTAGGGCGGGCACCTACAAACTATGGCTACACCTTC.

V and J are TRBV30 and TRBJ1-2, with 10 bases fitting TRBD1. V shed 5 bases and J 7 bases; nucleotides not matched to a gene: 7. Germline V gene sequence: CDR1 GTSNPN, CDR2 SVGIG (reference sequence). CDR3 length equals 13 residues. In DNA form, the CDR3 reads TGTGCCTGGGGACAGGGGGGCGTGCTTGGCTACACCTTC. Its protein is CAWGQGGVLGYTF.

The chain recombines TRBV30 with TRBJ1-2; 8 bases line up with TRBD1. The germline V gene has CDR1 GTSNPN and CDR2 SVGIG (reference sequence). V trimming: 8 bases; J trimming: 4 bases; junction bases outside the gene matches: 18. The CDR3 has 16 residues. The CDR3 here is CAGGTGQGAISYGYTF. The CDR3 bases are TGTGCCGGGGGCACGGGGCAGGGGGCGATATCCTATGGCTACACCTTC.